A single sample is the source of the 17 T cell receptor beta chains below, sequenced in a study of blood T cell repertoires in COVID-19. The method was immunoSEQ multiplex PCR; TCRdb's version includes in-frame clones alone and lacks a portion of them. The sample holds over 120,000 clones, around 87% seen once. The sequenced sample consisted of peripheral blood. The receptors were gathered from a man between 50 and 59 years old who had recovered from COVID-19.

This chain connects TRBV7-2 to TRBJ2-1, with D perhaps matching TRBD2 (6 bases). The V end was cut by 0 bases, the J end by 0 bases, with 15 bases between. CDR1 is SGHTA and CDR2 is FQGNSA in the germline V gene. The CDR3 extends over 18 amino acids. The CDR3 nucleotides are TGTGCCAGCAGCTTAGCCATCTCTGGGACTGGCTCCTACAATGAGCAGTTCTTC. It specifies CASSLAISGTGSYNEQFF.

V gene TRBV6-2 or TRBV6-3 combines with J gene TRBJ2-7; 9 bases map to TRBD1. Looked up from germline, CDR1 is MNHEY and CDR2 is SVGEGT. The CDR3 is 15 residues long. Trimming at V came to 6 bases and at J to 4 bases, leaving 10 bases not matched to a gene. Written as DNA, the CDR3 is TGTGCCAGCAGCGGGCCCGGGACAGGGACGTACGAGCAGTACTTC. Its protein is CASSGPGTGTYEQYF.

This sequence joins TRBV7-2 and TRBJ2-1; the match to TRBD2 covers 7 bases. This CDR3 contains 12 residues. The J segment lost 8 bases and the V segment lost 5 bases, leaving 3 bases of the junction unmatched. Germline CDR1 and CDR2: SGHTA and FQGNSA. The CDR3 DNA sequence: TGTGCCAGCAGCCGGACTAGATATGAGCAGTTCTTC. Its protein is CASSRTRYEQFF.

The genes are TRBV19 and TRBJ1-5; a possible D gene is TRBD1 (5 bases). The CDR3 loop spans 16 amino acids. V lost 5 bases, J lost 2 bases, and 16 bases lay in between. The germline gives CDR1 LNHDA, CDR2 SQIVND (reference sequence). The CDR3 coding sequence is TGTGCCAGTAGTCCCCTAAGCGGGGACGGCAATCAGCCCCAGCATTTT. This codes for CASSPLSGDGNQPQHF.

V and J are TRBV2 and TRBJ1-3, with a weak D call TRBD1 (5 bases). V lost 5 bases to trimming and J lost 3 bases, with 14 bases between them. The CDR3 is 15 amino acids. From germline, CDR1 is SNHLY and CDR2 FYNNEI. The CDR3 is CASSYVPGGGNTIYF. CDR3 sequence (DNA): TGTGCCAGCAGTTATGTACCGGGGGGTGGAAACACCATATATTTT. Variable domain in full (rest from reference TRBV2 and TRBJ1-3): EPEVTQTPSHQVTQMGQEVILRCVPISNHLYFYWYRQILGQKVEFLVSFYNNEISEKSEIFDDQFSVERPDGSNFTLKIRSTKLEDSAMYFCASSYVPGGGNTIYFGEGSWLTVV.

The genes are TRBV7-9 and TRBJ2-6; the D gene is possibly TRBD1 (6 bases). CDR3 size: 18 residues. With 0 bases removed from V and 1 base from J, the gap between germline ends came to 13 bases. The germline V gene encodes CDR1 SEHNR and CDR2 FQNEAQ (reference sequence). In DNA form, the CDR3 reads TGTGCCAGCAGCTTAGCAGCAGGGGCCCTATCTGGGGCCAACGTCCTGACTTTC. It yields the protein CASSLAAGALSGANVLTF.

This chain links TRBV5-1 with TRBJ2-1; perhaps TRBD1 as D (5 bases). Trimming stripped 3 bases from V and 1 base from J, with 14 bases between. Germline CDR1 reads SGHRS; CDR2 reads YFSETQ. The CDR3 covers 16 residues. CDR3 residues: CASSYRLSYSYNEQFF. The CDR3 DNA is TGCGCCAGCAGCTACAGGTTATCCTATTCCTACAATGAGCAGTTCTTC.

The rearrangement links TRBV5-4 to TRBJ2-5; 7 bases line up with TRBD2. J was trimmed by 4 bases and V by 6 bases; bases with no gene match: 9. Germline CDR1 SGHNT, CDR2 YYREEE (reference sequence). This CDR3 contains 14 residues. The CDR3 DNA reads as TGTGCCAGCACCCTGGGCGGGGGTGCAGAGACCCAGTACTTC. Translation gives CASTLGGGAETQYF.

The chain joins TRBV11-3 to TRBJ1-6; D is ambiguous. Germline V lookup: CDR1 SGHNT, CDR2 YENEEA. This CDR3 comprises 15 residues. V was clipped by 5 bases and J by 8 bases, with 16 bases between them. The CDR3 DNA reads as TGTGCCAGCAGCCTAGGACGAACGCGGGATTCACCCCTCCACTTT. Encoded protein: CASSLGRTRDSPLHF. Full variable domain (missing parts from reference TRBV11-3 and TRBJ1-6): EAGVVQSPRYKIIEKKQPVAFWCNPISGHNTLYWYLQNLGQGPELLIRYENEEAVDDSQLPKDRFSAERLKGVDSTLKIQPAELGDSAVYLCASSLGRTRDSPLHFGNGTRLTVT.

The CDR3 spells CASSVGGQGIYEQYF. The DNA for the CDR3 is TGTGCCAGCAGCGTAGGGGGACAGGGAATATACGAGCAGTACTTC. The V call is TRBV9, the J call TRBJ2-7, with 9 bases fitting TRBD1. CDR1 is SGDLS and CDR2 is YYNGEE in the germline V gene. This CDR3 comprises 15 residues. The J segment lost 4 bases and the V segment lost 0 bases, leaving 5 bases of the junction unmatched.

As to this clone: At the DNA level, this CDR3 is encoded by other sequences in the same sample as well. This CDR3 reads CASSVAGLYNEQFF. CDR3 bases: TGTGCCAGCAGCGTAGCGGGACTATACAATGAGCAGTTCTTC. The chain has TRBV9 and TRBJ2-1, with 7 bases aligning to TRBD2. Germline V gives CDR1 SGDLS, CDR2 YYNGEE. The trim removed 0 bases at V and 4 bases at J, leaving 1 base unmatched. This CDR3 contains 14 residues. Variable domain in full (rest from reference TRBV9 and TRBJ2-1): DSGVTQTPKHLITATGQRVTLRCSPRSGDLSVYWYQQSLDQGLQFLIQYYNGEERAKGNILERFSAQQFPDLHSELNLSSLELGDSALYFCASSVAGLYNEQFFGPGTRLTVL.

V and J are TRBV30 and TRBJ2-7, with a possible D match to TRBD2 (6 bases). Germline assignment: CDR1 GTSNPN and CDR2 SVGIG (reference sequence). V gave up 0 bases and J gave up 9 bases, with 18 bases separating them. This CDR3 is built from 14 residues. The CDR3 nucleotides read TGTGCCTGGAGTGTAGGTGGGGCCCGGGGAGGGCAGTACTTC. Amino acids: CAWSVGGARGGQYF.

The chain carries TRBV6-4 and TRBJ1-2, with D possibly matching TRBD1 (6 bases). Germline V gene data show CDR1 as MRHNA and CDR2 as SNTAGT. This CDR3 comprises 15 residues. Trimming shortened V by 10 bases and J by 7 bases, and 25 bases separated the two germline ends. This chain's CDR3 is CATRASQTGTAGYTF. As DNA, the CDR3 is TGTGCCACCAGAGCCTCCCAAACAGGGACCGCTGGCTACACCTTC.

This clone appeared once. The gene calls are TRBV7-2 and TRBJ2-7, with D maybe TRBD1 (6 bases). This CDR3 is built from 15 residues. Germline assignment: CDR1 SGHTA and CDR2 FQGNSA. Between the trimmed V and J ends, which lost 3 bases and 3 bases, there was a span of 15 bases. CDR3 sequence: CASSFSWTAGYEQYF. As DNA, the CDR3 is TGTGCCAGCAGCTTTTCTTGGACAGCCGGCTACGAGCAGTACTTC.

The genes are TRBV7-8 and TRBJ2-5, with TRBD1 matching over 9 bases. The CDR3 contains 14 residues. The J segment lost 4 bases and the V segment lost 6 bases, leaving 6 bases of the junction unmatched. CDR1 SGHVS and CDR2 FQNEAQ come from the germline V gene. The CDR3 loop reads CASRAGTGLETQYF. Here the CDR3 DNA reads TGTGCCAGCAGAGCCGGGACAGGGCTAGAGACCCAGTACTTC.

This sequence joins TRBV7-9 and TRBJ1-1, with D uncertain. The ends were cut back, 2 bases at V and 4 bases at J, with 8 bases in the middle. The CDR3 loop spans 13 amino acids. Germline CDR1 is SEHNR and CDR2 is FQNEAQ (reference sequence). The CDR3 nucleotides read TGTGCCAGCAGCTTATATGAGGGCACTGAAGCTTTCTTT. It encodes CASSLYEGTEAFF.

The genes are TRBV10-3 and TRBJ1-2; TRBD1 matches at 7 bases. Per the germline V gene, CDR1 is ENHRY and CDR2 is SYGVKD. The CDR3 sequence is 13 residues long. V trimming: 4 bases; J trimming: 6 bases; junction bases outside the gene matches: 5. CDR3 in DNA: TGTGCCATCAGTGGGACAGGACGCGATGGCTACACCTTC. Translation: CAISGTGRDGYTF.